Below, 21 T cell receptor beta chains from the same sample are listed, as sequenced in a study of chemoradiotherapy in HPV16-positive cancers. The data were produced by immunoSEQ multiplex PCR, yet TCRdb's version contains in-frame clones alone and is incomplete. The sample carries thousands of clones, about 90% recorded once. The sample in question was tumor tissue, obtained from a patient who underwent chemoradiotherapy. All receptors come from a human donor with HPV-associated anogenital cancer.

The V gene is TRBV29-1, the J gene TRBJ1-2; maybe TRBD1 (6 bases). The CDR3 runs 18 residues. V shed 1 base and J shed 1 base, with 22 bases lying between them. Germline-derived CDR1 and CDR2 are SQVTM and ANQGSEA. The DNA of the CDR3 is TGCAGCGTTGAAGCAACCTTTTTAGGGGGAGACAGTAACTATGGCTACACCTTC. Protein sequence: CSVEATFLGGDSNYGYTF.

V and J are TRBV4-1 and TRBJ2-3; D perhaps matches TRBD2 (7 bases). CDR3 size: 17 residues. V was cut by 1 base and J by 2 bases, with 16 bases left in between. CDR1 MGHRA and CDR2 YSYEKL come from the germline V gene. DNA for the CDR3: TGCGCCAGCAGCCAAGTGGGGGGGCCTGTGAACACAGATACGCAGTATTTT. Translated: CASSQVGGPVNTDTQYF.

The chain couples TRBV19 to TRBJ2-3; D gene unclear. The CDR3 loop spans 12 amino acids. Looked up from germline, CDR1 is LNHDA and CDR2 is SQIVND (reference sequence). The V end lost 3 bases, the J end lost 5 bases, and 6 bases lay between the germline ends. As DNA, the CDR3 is TGTGCCAGTAGTATCGGCGGAGATACGCAGTATTTT. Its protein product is CASSIGGDTQYF.

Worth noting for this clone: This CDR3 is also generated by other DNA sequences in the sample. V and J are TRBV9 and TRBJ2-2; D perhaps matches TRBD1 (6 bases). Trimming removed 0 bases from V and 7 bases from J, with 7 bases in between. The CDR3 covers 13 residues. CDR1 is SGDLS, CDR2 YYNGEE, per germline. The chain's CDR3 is CASSVAGVGELFF. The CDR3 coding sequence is TGTGCCAGCAGCGTAGCAGGGGTCGGGGAGCTGTTTTTT.

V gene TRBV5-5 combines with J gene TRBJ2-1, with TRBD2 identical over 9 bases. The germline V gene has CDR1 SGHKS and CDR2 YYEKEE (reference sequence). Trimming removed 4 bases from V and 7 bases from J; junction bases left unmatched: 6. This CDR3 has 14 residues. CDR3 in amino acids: CASSRAGGRNEQFF. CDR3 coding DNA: TGTGCCAGCAGCAGAGCGGGGGGTCGGAATGAGCAGTTCTTC. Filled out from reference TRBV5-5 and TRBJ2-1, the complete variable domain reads DAGVTQSPTHLIKTRGQQVTLRCSPISGHKSVSWYQQVLGQGPQFIFQYYEKEERGRGNFPDRFSARQFPNYSSELNVNALLLGDSALYLCASSRAGGRNEQFFGPGTRLTVL.

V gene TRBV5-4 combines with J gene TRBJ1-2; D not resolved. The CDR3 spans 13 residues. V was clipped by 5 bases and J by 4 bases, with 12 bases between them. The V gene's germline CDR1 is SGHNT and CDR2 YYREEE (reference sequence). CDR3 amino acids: CASSLQNLYGYTF. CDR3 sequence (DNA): TGTGCCAGCAGTCTTCAGAACCTCTATGGCTACACCTTC. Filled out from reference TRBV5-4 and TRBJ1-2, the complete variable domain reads ETGVTQSPTHLIKTRGQQVTLRCSSQSGHNTVSWYQQALGQGPQFIFQYYREEENGRGNFPPRFSGLQFPNYSSELNVNALELDDSALYLCASSLQNLYGYTFGSGTRLTVV.

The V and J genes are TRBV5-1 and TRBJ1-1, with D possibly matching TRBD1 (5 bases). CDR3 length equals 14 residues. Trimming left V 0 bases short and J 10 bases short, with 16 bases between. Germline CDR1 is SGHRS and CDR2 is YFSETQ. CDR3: CASSLASGTSAAFF. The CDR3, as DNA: TGCGCCAGCAGCTTGGCCTCGGGGACGTCGGCAGCTTTCTTT.

CDR3 protein: CASSQEFKGTIYTDTQYF. The CDR3 DNA sequence: TGTGCCAGCAGCCAAGAGTTTAAAGGGACTATCTACACAGATACGCAGTATTTT. The chain combines TRBV4-2 with TRBJ2-3, with TRBD2 identical over 7 bases. The trim removed 0 bases at V and 2 bases at J, leaving 11 bases unmatched. Germline V lookup: CDR1 LGHNA, CDR2 YNFKEQ. There are 18 residues in the CDR3.

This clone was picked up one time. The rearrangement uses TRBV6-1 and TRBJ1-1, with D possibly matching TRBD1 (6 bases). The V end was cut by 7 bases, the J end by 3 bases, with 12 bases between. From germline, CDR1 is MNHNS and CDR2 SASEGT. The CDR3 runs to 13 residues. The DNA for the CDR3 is TGTGCCAGCAAACGGGGGGCCTACACTGAAGCTTTCTTT. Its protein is CASKRGAYTEAFF.

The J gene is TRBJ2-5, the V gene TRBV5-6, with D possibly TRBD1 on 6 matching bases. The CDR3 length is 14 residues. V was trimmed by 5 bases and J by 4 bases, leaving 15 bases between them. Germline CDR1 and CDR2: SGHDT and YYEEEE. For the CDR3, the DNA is TGTGCCAGCAGACGCTCAGGGGATGGAGAGACCCAGTACTTC. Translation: CASRRSGDGETQYF.

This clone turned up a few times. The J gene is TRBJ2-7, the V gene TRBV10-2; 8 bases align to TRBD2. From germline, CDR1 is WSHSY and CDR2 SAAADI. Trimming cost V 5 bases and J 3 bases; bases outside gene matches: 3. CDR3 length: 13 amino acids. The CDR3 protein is CASSTGGDYEQYF. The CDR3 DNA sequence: TGCGCCAGCAGTACCGGGGGGGACTACGAGCAGTACTTC.

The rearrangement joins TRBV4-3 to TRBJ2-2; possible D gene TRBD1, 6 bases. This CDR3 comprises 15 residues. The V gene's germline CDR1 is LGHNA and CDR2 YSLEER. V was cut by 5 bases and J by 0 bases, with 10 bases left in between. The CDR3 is CASSEDSSNTGELFF. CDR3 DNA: TGCGCCAGCAGCGAGGACAGCTCGAACACCGGGGAGCTGTTTTTT.

The DNA of the CDR3 is TGTGCCTGGGGAACAGGGAAAACTGAAGCTTTCTTT. This gives the protein CAWGTGKTEAFF. The rearrangement joins TRBV30 to TRBJ1-1; a possible D gene is TRBD1 (6 bases). In germline, CDR1 is GTSNPN, CDR2 SVGIG (reference sequence). V shed 5 bases and J shed 5 bases, with 12 bases lying between them. The CDR3 totals 12 residues.

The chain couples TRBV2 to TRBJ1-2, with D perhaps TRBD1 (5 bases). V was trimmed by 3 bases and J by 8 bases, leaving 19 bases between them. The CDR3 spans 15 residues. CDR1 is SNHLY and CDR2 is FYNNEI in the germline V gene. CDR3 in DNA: TGTGCCAGCAGTGACCCTAATACAGGATCTGAAGGCTACACCTTC. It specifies CASSDPNTGSEGYTF.

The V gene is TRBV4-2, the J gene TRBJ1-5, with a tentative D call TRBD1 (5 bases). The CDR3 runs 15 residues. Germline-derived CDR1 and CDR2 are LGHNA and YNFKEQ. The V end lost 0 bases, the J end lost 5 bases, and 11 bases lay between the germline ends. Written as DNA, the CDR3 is TGTGCCAGCAGCCAAGAAGGATGGGGGGATCAGCCCCAGCATTTT. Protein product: CASSQEGWGDQPQHF.

The CDR3 DNA reads TGTGCCAGTAGGCCCTTCGAGACGAACTATGGCTACACCTTC. Its protein is CASRPFETNYGYTF. The gene calls are TRBV19 and TRBJ1-2; unclear D gene. The germline V and J ends were trimmed by 6 bases and 2 bases, with 13 bases remaining between them. CDR3 length equals 14 residues. Germline values: CDR1 LNHDA, CDR2 SQIVND (reference sequence).

CDR3 coding DNA: TGTGCCAGCAGAACGACGGGAACGGGAGGCTACACCTTC. This gives the protein CASRTTGTGGYTF. The chain employs TRBV5-5 and TRBJ1-2; D gene unclear. The germline V gene has CDR1 SGHKS and CDR2 YYEKEE (reference sequence). V was shortened by 5 bases and J by 8 bases, with 16 bases between the two germline ends. The CDR3 consists of 13 residues.

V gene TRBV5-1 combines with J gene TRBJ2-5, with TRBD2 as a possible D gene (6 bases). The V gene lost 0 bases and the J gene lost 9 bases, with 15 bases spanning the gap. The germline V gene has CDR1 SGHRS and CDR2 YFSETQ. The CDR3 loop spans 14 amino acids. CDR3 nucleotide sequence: TGCGCCAGCAGCTTGGCCGGGGGAGACCGGGCCCAGTACTTC. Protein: CASSLAGGDRAQYF.

CDR3 sequence: CASSLARGEQFF. The CDR3 DNA reads TGTGCCAGCAGCTTAGCGAGGGGGGAGCAGTTCTTC. V and J are TRBV7-8 and TRBJ2-1; D might be TRBD1 (6 bases). Germline lookup yields CDR1 SGHVS and CDR2 FQNEAQ. V was clipped by 0 bases and J by 10 bases, with 7 bases between them. CDR3 size: 12 residues.

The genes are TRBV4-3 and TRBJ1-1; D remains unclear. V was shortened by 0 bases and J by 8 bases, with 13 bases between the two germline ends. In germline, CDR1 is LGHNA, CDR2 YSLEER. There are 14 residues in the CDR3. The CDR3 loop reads CASSQDPLAGEAFF. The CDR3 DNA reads TGCGCCAGCAGCCAAGATCCCCTTGCGGGAGAAGCTTTCTTT.

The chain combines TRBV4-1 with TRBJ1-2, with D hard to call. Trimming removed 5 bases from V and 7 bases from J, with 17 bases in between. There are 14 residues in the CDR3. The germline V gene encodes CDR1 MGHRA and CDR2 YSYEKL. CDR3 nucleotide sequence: TGCGCCAGCAGCGAAGGACGGGGTCTCAGTGGCTACACCTTC. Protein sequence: CASSEGRGLSGYTF.